These 17 T cell receptor beta chains were all obtained from the same sample, sequenced in a study of human T cells and chemical hapten exposure. TCRdb independently ran MiXCR on the RACE reads; one entry per CDR3 protein. The sample consists of roughly 190,000 distinct CDR3 sequences, 20% to 25% of them appearing once. Time point of the sample: patch test 1, 2 weeks after DPC sensitization. Treatment defined: therapeutic diphenylcyclopropenone sensitization with weekly scalp DPC. The specimen comprised whole blood, sampled in connection with sensitization to the hapten diphenylcyclopropenone (DPC). These receptors came from a woman aged 45 to 65 with alopecia areata. Some clones in this sample may be carry-over from other donors' samples.

This clonotype has just a few counts. This sequence joins TRBV6-5 and TRBJ2-1; D unresolved. CDR1 and CDR2 (germline): MNHEY, SVGAGI. V was clipped by 7 bases and J by 8 bases, with 9 bases between them. The CDR3 has 11 amino acids. CDR3 region: CASTLLDEQFF. Written as DNA, the CDR3 is TGTGCCAGCACACTTCTCGATGAGCAGTTCTTC.

This chain uses TRBV19 with TRBJ2-5; D gene uncertain. Between the trimmed V and J ends, which lost 3 bases and 4 bases, there was a span of 15 bases. Germline V gene lookup returns CDR1 LNHDA and CDR2 SQIVND (reference sequence). The CDR3 consists of 15 residues. Here the CDR3 reads CASSMVLGSGETQYF. CDR3 coding DNA: TGTGCCAGTAGTATGGTGTTGGGGTCCGGAGAGACCCAGTACTTC.

In this sample, this clonotype turned up a few times. The J gene is TRBJ2-1, the V gene TRBV24-1, with 9 bases fitting TRBD2. V was pared by 0 bases and J by 4 bases, with 3 bases of the junction left unmatched. The CDR3 runs to 16 residues. Germline CDR1 reads KGHDR; CDR2 reads SFDVKD. CDR3 sequence reads: CATSDLRTSVYNEQFF. DNA of the CDR3: TGTGCCACCAGTGATTTGCGGACTAGCGTTTACAATGAGCAGTTCTTC.

This clonotype was seen a handful of times. The rearrangement uses TRBV30 and TRBJ1-3; D is undetermined. V was clipped by 2 bases and J by 6 bases, with 14 bases between them. Germline CDR1 is GTSNPN and CDR2 is SVGIG (reference sequence). The CDR3 length is 14 residues. In DNA, the CDR3 is TGTGCCTGGAGTACCGGCAGAGAGTTAAACACCATATATTTT. Translated, it gives CAWSTGRELNTIYF.

The rearrangement links TRBV29-1 to TRBJ2-1, with 9 bases matching TRBD2. V was clipped by 3 bases and J by 3 bases; unmatched bases: 9. The CDR3 has 16 residues. Looked up from germline, CDR1 is SQVTM and CDR2 is ANQGSEA. The CDR3 loop is CSVDQDSSGDYNEQFF. The CDR3 nucleotides are TGCAGCGTTGATCAGGACTCTAGCGGGGACTACAATGAGCAGTTCTTC.

In this sample, this clonotype turned up many times. The rearrangement uses TRBV24-1 and TRBJ2-2, with a tentative D call TRBD1 (6 bases). With 9 bases removed from V and 2 bases from J, the gap between germline ends came to 12 bases. Germline V lookup: CDR1 KGHDR, CDR2 SFDVKD. The CDR3 extends over 14 amino acids. CDR3 in DNA: TGTGCCACCGGGACAACACGTAACACCGGGGAGCTGTTTTTT. It yields the protein CATGTTRNTGELFF.

This clonotype was seen only a few times. The chain uses TRBV2 and TRBJ2-7; 7 bases fit TRBD2. V gave up 4 bases and J gave up 6 bases; unmatched junction bases: 6. Germline loops: CDR1 SNHLY, CDR2 FYNNEI. CDR3 length: 13 amino acids. The CDR3 here is CASSVREWSEQYF. CDR3 DNA sequence: TGTGCCAGCAGTGTGCGGGAGTGGAGCGAGCAGTACTTC.

The chain carries TRBV4-2 and TRBJ1-1, with 11 bases that match TRBD1. V lost 2 bases, J lost 10 bases, and 9 bases stayed unmatched. The CDR3 is made up of 15 amino acids. Looked up from germline, CDR1 is LGHNA and CDR2 is YNFKEQ. DNA for the CDR3: TGTGCCAGCAGCCAACGTCTAGGGACAGGGGGGTTAGCTTTCTTT. It translates to CASSQRLGTGGLAFF.

The sample holds a few counts of this clonotype. The chain carries TRBV7-8 and TRBJ2-7; D may be TRBD2 (5 bases). There are 14 residues in the CDR3. The V end was cut by 1 base, the J end by 3 bases, with 10 bases between. CDR1 SGHVS and CDR2 FQNEAQ come from the germline V gene. CDR3 loop: CASSLGPGIYEQYF. CDR3 coding DNA: TGTGCCAGCAGCTTAGGCCCGGGGATCTACGAGCAGTACTTC.

The chain combines TRBV9 with TRBJ2-5; 9 nucleotides match TRBD1. Germline values: CDR1 SGDLS, CDR2 YYNGEE. This CDR3 region has 15 residues. V trimming: 0 bases; J trimming: 5 bases; junction bases outside the gene matches: 5. CDR3 sequence (DNA): TGTGCCAGCAGCGTAGATACAGGGGGCTGGGAGACCCAGTACTTC. Translated, it gives CASSVDTGGWETQYF.

This chain uses TRBV20-1 with TRBJ2-5; 12 nucleotides agree with TRBD2. In germline, CDR1 is DFQATT, CDR2 SNEGSKA (reference sequence). The trim removed 3 bases at V and 5 bases at J, leaving 7 bases unmatched. The CDR3 is made up of 15 amino acids. In nucleotides, the CDR3 is TGCAGTGCTAGTTTGGGACTAGCGGGTCCGGAGACCCAGTACTTC. Encoded protein: CSASLGLAGPETQYF.

The chain is built from TRBV5-1 and TRBJ2-3, with D possibly being TRBD1 (6 bases). Germline V gives CDR1 SGHRS, CDR2 YFSETQ. The CDR3 runs 16 residues. Between the trimmed V and J ends, which lost 0 bases and 2 bases, there was a span of 13 bases. The CDR3 coding sequence is TGCGCCAGCAGCTTGGAGGGGGATGGTACCACAGATACGCAGTATTTT. The encoded protein is CASSLEGDGTTDTQYF.

The rearrangement links TRBV7-2 to TRBJ2-7; D gene uncertain. CDR3 length: 14 amino acids. In germline, CDR1 is SGHTA, CDR2 FQGNSA. V lost 1 base, J lost 1 base, and 8 bases lay in between. CDR3 in DNA: TGTGCCAGCAGCTTAGTTGCCCGTTCCTACGAGCAGTACTTC. It yields the protein CASSLVARSYEQYF.

The chain uses TRBV30 and TRBJ1-4, with TRBD1 matching over 9 bases. Germline-derived CDR1 and CDR2 are GTSNPN and SVGIG (reference sequence). Germline trimming cut 5 bases from V and 10 bases from J; bases unmatched to any gene: 8. This CDR3 region has 13 residues. The CDR3 loop reads CAWAAGQGRKLFF. The CDR3 DNA reads TGTGCCTGGGCGGCGGGACAGGGTCGAAAACTGTTTTTT.

This clonotype has a handful of counts. This sequence joins TRBV18 and TRBJ2-3; tentatively, D is TRBD1 (5 bases). The length of the CDR3 is 13 residues. Between the trimmed V and J ends, which lost 3 bases and 5 bases, there was a span of 9 bases. Germline values: CDR1 KGHSH, CDR2 LQKENI. The CDR3 nucleotides are TGTGCCAGCTCACCGAGAAGGGGAGATACGCAGTATTTT. As protein: CASSPRRGDTQYF. Using reference TRBV18 and TRBJ2-3 for the parts outside the CDR3, the full variable domain is NAGVMQNPRHLVRRRGQEARLRCSPMKGHSHVYWYRQLPEEGLKFMVYLQKENIIDESGMPKERFSAEFPKEGPSILRIQQVVRGDSAAYFCASSPRRGDTQYFGPGTRLTVL.

There are a few counts of this clonotype. The genes are TRBV20-1 and TRBJ2-7; TRBD1 aligns across 12 bases. Trimming removed 5 bases from V and 2 bases from J; junction bases left unmatched: 10. CDR3 length: 16 amino acids. CDR1 DFQATT and CDR2 SNEGSKA come from the germline V gene (reference sequence). The CDR3 sequence is CSASDTGTGGTYEQYF. The CDR3 DNA follows: TGCAGTGCTTCCGACACCGGGACAGGGGGCACCTACGAGCAGTACTTC.

The rearrangement joins TRBV2 to TRBJ2-2, with 7 bases aligning to TRBD2. The CDR3 length is 16 residues. After removal of 0 bases from V and 6 bases from J, the junction contained 7 bases not matched to a gene. In germline, CDR1 is SNHLY, CDR2 FYNNEI. The CDR3 here is CASSEAGGPGAGELFF. The CDR3 region has the DNA TGTGCCAGCAGTGAAGCGGGAGGGCCCGGGGCCGGGGAGCTGTTTTTT.